The present entry profiles one T cell receptor (beta chain) with its context. This entry is derived from a study of blood T cell repertoires in COVID-19. Those designated as exposed participants met a COVID-19 case within 2 weeks before study entry. This CDR3 is 15 amino acids long. Between the trimmed V and J ends, which lost 0 bases and 8 bases, there was a span of 16 bases. Germline V gene data show CDR1 as SGHAT and CDR2 as FQNNGV. Assay used: immunoSEQ multiplex PCR; TCRdb lists only in-frame clones, some missing. The table shows about 180,000 clones, with about 80% occurring only once. This chain uses TRBV11-2 with TRBJ1-2, with a possible D match to TRBD1 (6 bases). Source material: PBMCs or T cells enriched from blood (not recorded which). The TCR was taken from a man aged 60 to 75 who had been exposed to COVID-19. CDR3 in amino acids: CASSLDRGGGWGYTF. The DNA of the CDR3 is TGTGCCAGCAGCTTAGATCGAGGTGGGGGCTGGGGCTACACCTTC.